This TCR beta chain was identified in a study of CD8 T cells in ankylosing spondylitis. Germline assignment: CDR1 MRHNA and CDR2 SNTAGT. This CDR3 region has 15 residues. The germline V and J ends were trimmed by 4 bases and 1 base, with 11 bases remaining between them. Broader study findings: Reportedly, significant enrichment of disease-linked clones occurred in matched ankylosing spondylitis synovial fluid.

The sample holds many counts of this clonotype. Its antigen is as yet unknown. MiXCR, applied by TCRdb to the 5' RACE reads, yields one record per CDR3 protein. Of roughly 230,000 distinct CDR3 sequences listed, around 8% are singletons. The V gene is TRBV6-4, the J gene TRBJ1-5; a weak D match, TRBD1 (5 bases). This clonotype was sampled from a female donor with ankylosing spondylitis or in good health (not recorded which). The sequencing input was blood, either unsorted or a sorted T cell fraction (not recorded which). The CDR3 reads CASSGQSNSNQPQHF. The DNA of the CDR3 is TGTGCCAGCAGTGGACAGTCGAACAGCAATCAGCCCCAGCATTTT.